The next 5 T cell receptor beta chains were all read from a single sample in a study of blood T cell repertoires in COVID-19 (dated by TCRdb to the early 2020s). Receptor libraries were prepared by the immunoSEQ multiplex PCR assay. TCRdb obtained this table from immuneACCESS and retained in-frame rearrangements with V and J assigned. These tables miss some clones; where compared with another copy, unresolved V genes account for less than half of the shortfall, and the remainder is unexplained. The sample has roughly 110,000 clones on record, roughly 90% of them singletons. The ten most abundant clones make up 4.5% to 6% of the sample. Source material: peripheral blood. These receptors were obtained from a man in his forties with active or convalescent COVID-19.

The gene calls are TRBV7-9 and TRBJ2-5; D gene ambiguous. CDR1 and CDR2 (germline): SEHNR, FQNEAQ (reference sequence). CDR3 length: 12 residues. V was pared by 1 base and J by 9 bases, with 9 bases between. CDR3 protein: CASSLDRTSQYF. The CDR3 bases are TGTGCCAGCAGCTTAGACAGAACCTCCCAGTACTTC.

The V and J genes are TRBV7-9 and TRBJ1-2, with 9 bases lining up with TRBD1. V was pared by 1 base and J by 11 bases, with 8 bases of the junction left unmatched. The CDR3 covers 14 residues. Germline CDR1 is SEHNR and CDR2 is FQNEAQ (reference sequence). As DNA, the CDR3 is TGTGCCAGCAGCTTAGAGGCAAGAGACAGGGGGTACACCTTC. It is translated as CASSLEARDRGYTF.

V is TRBV5-1 and J is TRBJ1-4; D might be TRBD1 (6 bases). Trimming cost V 4 bases and J 0 bases, with 7 bases left between them. Germline V gene data show CDR1 as SGHRS and CDR2 as YFSETQ. The CDR3 loop spans 14 amino acids. The CDR3 spells CASSRTATNEKLFF. Written as DNA, the CDR3 is TGCGCCAGCAGCCGGACAGCAACTAATGAAAAACTGTTTTTT.

This rearrangement joins TRBV14 to TRBJ1-4, with 7 positions matching TRBD1. V dropped 0 bases and J dropped 7; count of bases not matched to a gene: 2. The CDR3 totals 14 residues. Germline V gene lookup returns CDR1 SGHDN and CDR2 FVKESK. CDR3 loop: CASSQESGGEKLFF. CDR3 sequence (DNA): TGTGCCAGCAGCCAAGAGTCAGGGGGTGAAAAACTGTTTTTT.

J is TRBJ2-7 and V is TRBV7-9; no definite D call. The CDR3 is 13 amino acids. V shed 4 bases and J shed 1 base, with 8 bases lying between them. In germline, CDR1 is SEHNR, CDR2 FQNEAQ (reference sequence). The CDR3 protein is CASSSPSSYEQYF. CDR3 nucleotide sequence: TGTGCCAGCAGCTCGCCCAGTTCCTACGAGCAGTACTTC.